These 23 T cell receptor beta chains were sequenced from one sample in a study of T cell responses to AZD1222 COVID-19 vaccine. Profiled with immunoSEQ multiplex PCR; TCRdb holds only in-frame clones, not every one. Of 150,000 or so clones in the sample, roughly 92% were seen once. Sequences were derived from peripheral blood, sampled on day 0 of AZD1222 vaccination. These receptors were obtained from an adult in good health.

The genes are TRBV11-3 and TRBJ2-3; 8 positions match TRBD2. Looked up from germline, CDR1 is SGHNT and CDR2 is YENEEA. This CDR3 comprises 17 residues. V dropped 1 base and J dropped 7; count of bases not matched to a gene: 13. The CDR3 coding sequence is TGTGCCAGCAGCTTAGTAGGTAGCGGGGCTCCGGGATATACGCAGTATTTT. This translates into CASSLVGSGAPGYTQYF. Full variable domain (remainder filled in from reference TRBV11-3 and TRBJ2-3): EAGVVQSPRYKIIEKKQPVAFWCNPISGHNTLYWYLQNLGQGPELLIRYENEEAVDDSQLPKDRFSAERLKGVDSTLKIQPAELGDSAVYLCASSLVGSGAPGYTQYFGPGTRLTVL.

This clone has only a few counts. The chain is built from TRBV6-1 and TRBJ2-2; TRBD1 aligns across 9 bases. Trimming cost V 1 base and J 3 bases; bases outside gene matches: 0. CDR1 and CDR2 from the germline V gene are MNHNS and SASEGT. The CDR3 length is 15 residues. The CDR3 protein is CASSEGTGDTGELFF. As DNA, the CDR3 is TGTGCCAGCAGTGAAGGGACAGGGGACACCGGGGAGCTGTTTTTT.

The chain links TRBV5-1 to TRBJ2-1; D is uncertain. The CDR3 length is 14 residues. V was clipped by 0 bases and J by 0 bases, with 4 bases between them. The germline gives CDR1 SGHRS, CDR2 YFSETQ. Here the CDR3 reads CASSLDGSYNEQFF. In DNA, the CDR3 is TGCGCCAGCAGCTTGGATGGCTCCTACAATGAGCAGTTCTTC.

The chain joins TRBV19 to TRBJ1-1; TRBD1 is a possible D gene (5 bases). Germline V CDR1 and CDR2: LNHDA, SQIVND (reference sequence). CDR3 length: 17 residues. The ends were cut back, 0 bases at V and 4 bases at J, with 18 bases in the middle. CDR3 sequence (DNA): TGTGCCAGTAGTATAGATCGGGAGGGGCCACGGGGCACTGAAGCTTTCTTT. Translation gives CASSIDREGPRGTEAFF.

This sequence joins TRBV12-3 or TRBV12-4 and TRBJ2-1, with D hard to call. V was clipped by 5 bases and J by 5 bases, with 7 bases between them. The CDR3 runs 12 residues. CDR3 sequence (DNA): TGTGCCAGCAGTCCCCGCCACAATGAGCAGTTCTTC. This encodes CASSPRHNEQFF.

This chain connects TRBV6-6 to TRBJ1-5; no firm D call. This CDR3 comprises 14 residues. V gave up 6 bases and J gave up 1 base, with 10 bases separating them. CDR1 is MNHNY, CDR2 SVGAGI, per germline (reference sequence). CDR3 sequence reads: CASRTGPSNQPQHF. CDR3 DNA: TGTGCCAGCAGGACCGGACCGAGCAATCAGCCCCAGCATTTT.

CDR3 sequence reads: CASSLPGVGTEAFF. The CDR3 nucleotides read TGTGCCAGCAGCTTGCCAGGGGTCGGCACTGAAGCTTTCTTT. The chain has TRBV5-4 and TRBJ1-1; D may be TRBD1 (6 bases). V was shortened by 1 base and J by 4 bases, with 11 bases between the two germline ends. Germline CDR1 is SGHNT and CDR2 is YYREEE (reference sequence). The CDR3 runs 14 residues. The complete variable domain, with remaining parts taken from reference TRBV5-4 and TRBJ1-1, reads ETGVTQSPTHLIKTRGQQVTLRCSSQSGHNTVSWYQQALGQGPQFIFQYYREEENGRGNFPPRFSGLQFPNYSSELNVNALELDDSALYLCASSLPGVGTEAFFGQGTRLTVV.

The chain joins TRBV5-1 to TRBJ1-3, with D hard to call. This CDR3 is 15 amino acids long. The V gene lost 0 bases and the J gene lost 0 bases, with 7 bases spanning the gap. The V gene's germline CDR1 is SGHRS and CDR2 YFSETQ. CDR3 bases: TGCGCCAGCAGCTTGGCACCCAGCTCTGGAAACACCATATATTTT. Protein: CASSLAPSSGNTIYF.

CDR3: CSVGGQILEQYF. As DNA, the CDR3 is TGCAGCGTTGGGGGACAGATCCTGGAGCAGTACTTC. The V gene is TRBV29-1, the J gene TRBJ2-7, with TRBD1 identical over 7 bases. The CDR3 spans 12 residues. V trimming: 4 bases; J trimming: 7 bases; junction bases outside the gene matches: 7. Looked up from germline, CDR1 is SQVTM and CDR2 is ANQGSEA.

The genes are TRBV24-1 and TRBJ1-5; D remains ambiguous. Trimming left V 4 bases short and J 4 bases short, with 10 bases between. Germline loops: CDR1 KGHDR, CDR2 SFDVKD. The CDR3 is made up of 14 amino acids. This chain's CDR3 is CATSEHSNNQPQHF. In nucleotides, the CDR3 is TGTGCCACCAGTGAACACAGCAATAATCAGCCCCAGCATTTT.

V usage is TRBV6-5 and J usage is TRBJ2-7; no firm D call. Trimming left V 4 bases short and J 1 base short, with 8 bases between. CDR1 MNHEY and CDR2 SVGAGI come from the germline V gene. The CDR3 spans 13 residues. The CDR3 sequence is CASSFGRSYEQYF. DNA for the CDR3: TGTGCCAGCAGTTTTGGCAGATCCTACGAGCAGTACTTC.

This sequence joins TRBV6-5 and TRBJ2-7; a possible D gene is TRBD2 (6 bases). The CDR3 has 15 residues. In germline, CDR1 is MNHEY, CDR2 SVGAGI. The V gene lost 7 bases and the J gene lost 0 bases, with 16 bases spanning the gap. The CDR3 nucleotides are TGTGCCAGCAACTTACGTGGGGGGAACTCCTACGAGCAGTACTTC. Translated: CASNLRGGNSYEQYF.

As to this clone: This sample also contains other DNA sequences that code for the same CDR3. The CDR3 bases are TGCAGCGTTGGACTAGCGGGCTACGAGCAGTACTTC. Amino acid sequence: CSVGLAGYEQYF. This sequence joins TRBV29-1 and TRBJ2-7; 10 bases fit TRBD2. The CDR3 length is 12 residues. Trimming cost V 4 bases and J 3 bases; bases outside gene matches: 0. CDR1 SQVTM and CDR2 ANQGSEA come from the germline V gene.

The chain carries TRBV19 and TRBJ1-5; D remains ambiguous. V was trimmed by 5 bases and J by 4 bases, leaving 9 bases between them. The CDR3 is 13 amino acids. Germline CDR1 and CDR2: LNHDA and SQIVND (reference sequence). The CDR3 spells CASSPGRNQPQHF. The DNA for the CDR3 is TGTGCCAGTAGTCCCGGTAGAAATCAGCCCCAGCATTTT. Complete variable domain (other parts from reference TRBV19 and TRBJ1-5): DGGITQSPKYLFRKEGQNVTLSCEQNLNHDAMYWYRQDPGQGLRLIYYSQIVNDFQKGDIAEGYSVSREKKESFPLTVTSAQKNPTAFYLCASSPGRNQPQHFGDGTRLSIL.

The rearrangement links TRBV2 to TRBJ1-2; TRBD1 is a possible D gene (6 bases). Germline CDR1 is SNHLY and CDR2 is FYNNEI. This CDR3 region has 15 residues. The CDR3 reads CTGGGRLGAAKGYTF. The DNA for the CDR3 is TGTACCGGGGGAGGGCGGCTGGGGGCGGCTAAAGGCTACACCTTC.

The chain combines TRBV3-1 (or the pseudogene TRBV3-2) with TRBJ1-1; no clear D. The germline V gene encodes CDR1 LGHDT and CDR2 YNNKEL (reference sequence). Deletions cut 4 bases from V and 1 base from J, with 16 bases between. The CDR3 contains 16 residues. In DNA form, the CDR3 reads TGTGCCAGCAGCCCAATTCTATTAAGCCGGAACACTGAAGCTTTCTTT. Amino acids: CASSPILLSRNTEAFF.

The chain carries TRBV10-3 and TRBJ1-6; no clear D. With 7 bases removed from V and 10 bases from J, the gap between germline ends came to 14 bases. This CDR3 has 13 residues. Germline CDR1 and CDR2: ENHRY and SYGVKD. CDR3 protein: CAIKGGLSSPLHF. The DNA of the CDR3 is TGTGCCATCAAAGGAGGGTTGAGCTCACCCCTCCACTTT.

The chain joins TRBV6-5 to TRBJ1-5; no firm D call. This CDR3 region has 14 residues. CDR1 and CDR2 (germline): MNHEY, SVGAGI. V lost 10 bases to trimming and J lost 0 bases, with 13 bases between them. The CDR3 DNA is TGTGCCACAGCATCTCAGTATAGCAATCAGCCCCAGCATTTT. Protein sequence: CATASQYSNQPQHF.

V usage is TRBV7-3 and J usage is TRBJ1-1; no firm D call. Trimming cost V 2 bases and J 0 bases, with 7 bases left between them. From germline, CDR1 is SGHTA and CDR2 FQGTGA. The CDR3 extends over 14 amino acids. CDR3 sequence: CASSLSGVNTEAFF. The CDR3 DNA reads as TGTGCCAGCAGCTTATCGGGCGTGAACACTGAAGCTTTCTTT.

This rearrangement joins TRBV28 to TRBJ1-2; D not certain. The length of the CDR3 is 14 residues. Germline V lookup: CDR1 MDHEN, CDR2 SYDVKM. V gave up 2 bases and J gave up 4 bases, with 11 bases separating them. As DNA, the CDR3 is TGTGCCAGCAGTTTAAACGACCCCTCCTATGGCTACACCTTC. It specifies CASSLNDPSYGYTF.

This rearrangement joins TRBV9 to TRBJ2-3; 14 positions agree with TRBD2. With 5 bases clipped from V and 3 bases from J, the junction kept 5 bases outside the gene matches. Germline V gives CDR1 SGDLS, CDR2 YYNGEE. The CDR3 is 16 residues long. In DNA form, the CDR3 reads TGTGCCAGCAGACGGGGGACTAGCGGGAGTACAGATACGCAGTATTTT. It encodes CASRRGTSGSTDTQYF.

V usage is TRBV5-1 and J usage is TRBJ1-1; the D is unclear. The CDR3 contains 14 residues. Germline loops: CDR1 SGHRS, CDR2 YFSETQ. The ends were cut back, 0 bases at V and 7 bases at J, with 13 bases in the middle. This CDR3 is CASSLVVREDEAFF. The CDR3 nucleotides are TGCGCCAGCAGCTTGGTAGTTAGGGAGGATGAAGCTTTCTTT. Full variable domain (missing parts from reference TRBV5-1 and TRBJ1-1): KAGVTQTPRYLIKTRGQQVTLSCSPISGHRSVSWYQQTPGQGLQFLFEYFSETQRNKGNFPGRFSGRQFSNSRSEMNVSTLELGDSALYLCASSLVVREDEAFFGQGTRLTVV.

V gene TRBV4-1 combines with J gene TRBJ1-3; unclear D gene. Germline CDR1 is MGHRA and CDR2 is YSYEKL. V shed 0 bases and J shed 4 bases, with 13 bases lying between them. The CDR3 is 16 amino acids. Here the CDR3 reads CASSQDPDMSGNTIYF. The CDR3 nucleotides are TGCGCCAGCAGCCAAGATCCCGACATGTCGGGAAACACCATATATTTT.